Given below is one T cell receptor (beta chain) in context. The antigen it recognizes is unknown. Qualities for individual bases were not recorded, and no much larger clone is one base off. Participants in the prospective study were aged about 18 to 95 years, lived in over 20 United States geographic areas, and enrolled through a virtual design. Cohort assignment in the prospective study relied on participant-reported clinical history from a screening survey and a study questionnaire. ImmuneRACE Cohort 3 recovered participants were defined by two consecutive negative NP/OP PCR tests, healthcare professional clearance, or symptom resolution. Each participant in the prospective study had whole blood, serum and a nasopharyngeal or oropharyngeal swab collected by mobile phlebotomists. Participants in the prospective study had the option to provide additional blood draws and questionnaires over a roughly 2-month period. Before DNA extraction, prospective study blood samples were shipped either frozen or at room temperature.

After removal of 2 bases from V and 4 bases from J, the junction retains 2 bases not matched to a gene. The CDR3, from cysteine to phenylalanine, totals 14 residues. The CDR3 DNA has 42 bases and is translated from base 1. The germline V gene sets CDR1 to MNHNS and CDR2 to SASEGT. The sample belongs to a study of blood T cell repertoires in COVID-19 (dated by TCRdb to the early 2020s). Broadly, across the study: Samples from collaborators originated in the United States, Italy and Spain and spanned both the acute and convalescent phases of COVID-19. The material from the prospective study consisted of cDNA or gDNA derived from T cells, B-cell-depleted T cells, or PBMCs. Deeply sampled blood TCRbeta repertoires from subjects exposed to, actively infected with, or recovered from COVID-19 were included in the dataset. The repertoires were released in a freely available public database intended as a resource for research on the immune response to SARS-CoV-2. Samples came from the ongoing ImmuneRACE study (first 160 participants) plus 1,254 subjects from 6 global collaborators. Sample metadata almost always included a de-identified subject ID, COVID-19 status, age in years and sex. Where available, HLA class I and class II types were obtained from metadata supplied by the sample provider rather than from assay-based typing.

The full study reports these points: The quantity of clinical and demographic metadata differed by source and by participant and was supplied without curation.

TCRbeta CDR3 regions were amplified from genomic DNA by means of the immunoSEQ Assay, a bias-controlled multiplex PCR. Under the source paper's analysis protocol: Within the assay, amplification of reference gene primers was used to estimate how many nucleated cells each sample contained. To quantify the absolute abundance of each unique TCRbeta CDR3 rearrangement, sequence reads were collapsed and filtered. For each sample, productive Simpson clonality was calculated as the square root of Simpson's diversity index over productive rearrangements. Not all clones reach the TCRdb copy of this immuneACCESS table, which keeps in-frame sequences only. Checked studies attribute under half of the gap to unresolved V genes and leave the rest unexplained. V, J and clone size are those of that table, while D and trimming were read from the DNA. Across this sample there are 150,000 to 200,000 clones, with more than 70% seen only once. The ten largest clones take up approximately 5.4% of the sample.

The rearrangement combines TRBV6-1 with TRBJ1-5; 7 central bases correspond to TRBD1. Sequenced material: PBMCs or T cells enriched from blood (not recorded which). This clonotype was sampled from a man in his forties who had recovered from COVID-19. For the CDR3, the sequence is CASSESGGNQPQHF. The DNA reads TGTGCCAGCAGTGAATCAGGGGGGAATCAGCCCCAGCATTTT.